The next 18 T cell receptor beta chains were all read from a single sample in a study of CD8+ T cells in alopecia areata. Sequencing relied on a cDNA template that was reverse transcribed from extracted RNA. The data were produced by immunoSEQ multiplex PCR, yet TCRdb's version contains in-frame clones alone and is incomplete. The repertoire consists of roughly 220,000 clones, with more than 60% occurring once and the leading ten covering roughly 1.2%. Treatment here: oral pan-JAK inhibitor, 5-10 mg twice daily. The material was CD4+ T cells sorted from blood, obtained at roughly week 45, from a patient treated with tofacitinib. All receptors derive from a human donor with alopecia areata.

V and J are TRBV5-6 and TRBJ2-2; D call uncertain. The CDR3 spans 15 residues. V was trimmed by 4 bases and J by 4 bases, leaving 14 bases between them. CDR1 is SGHDT, CDR2 YYEEEE, per germline. The CDR3 sequence is CASSRPETGTGELFF. The CDR3 DNA reads as TGTGCCAGCAGCCGCCCCGAAACCGGCACCGGGGAGCTGTTTTTT.

This sequence joins TRBV11-2 and TRBJ2-1, with TRBD2 matching 13 bases. The CDR3 is 15 residues long. In germline, CDR1 is SGHAT, CDR2 FQNNGV. The V gene end was trimmed by 5 bases and the J gene end by 11 bases; junction bases not matched to a gene: 9. This CDR3 reads CASSPEGLAGAKQFF. CDR3 bases: TGTGCCAGCAGCCCCGAAGGACTAGCGGGGGCCAAGCAGTTCTTC.

V gene TRBV2 combines with J gene TRBJ1-6; D is undetermined. Trimming took 7 bases from V and 8 from J, leaving 15 bases between them. The CDR3 spans 14 residues. From germline, CDR1 is SNHLY and CDR2 FYNNEI. CDR3 in DNA: TGTGCCAGCACTCCGACCGTAACCGATTCACCCCTCCACTTT. This translates into CASTPTVTDSPLHF.

CDR3 sequence reads: CASSEEIFAAGRTEAFF. In nucleotides, the CDR3 is TGTGCCAGCAGTGAAGAAATTTTCGCGGCAGGGAGGACTGAAGCTTTCTTT. This sequence joins TRBV6-1 and TRBJ1-1, with D possibly being TRBD1 (5 bases). This CDR3 region has 17 residues. The V end was cut by 1 base, the J end by 5 bases, with 20 bases between. Germline-derived CDR1 and CDR2 are MNHNS and SASEGT.

The CDR3 loop is CASSAAPRTEAFF. The DNA for the CDR3 is TGTGCCAGCAGCGCAGCCCCACGTACTGAAGCTTTCTTT. The V call is TRBV9, the J call TRBJ1-1; D is ambiguous. CDR1 is SGDLS, CDR2 YYNGEE, per germline. With 3 bases removed from V and 5 bases from J, the gap between germline ends came to 11 bases. This CDR3 spans 13 amino acids. Using reference TRBV9 and TRBJ1-1 for the parts outside the CDR3, the full variable domain is DSGVTQTPKHLITATGQRVTLRCSPRSGDLSVYWYQQSLDQGLQFLIQYYNGEERAKGNILERFSAQQFPDLHSELNLSSLELGDSALYFCASSAAPRTEAFFGQGTRLTVV.

The J gene is TRBJ2-2, the V gene TRBV29-1; a weak D match, TRBD2 (5 bases). This CDR3 has 13 residues. V gave up 7 bases and J gave up 6 bases, with 15 bases separating them. Germline-derived CDR1 and CDR2 are SQVTM and ANQGSEA. This chain's CDR3 is CSALQAGPGELFF. DNA of the CDR3: TGCAGCGCCCTCCAGGCGGGTCCCGGGGAGCTGTTTTTT.

The chain carries TRBV5-1 and TRBJ2-7; 10 positions match TRBD2. This CDR3 region has 16 residues. CDR1 and CDR2 (germline): SGHRS, YFSETQ. Trimming removed 1 base from V and 2 bases from J; junction bases left unmatched: 6. The CDR3 sequence: CASSLKGLAHTYEQYF. The CDR3 DNA sequence: TGCGCCAGCAGCTTGAAGGGACTAGCGCATACCTACGAGCAGTACTTC.

The rearrangement links TRBV6-6 to TRBJ2-3; D gene unclear. Looked up from germline, CDR1 is MNHNY and CDR2 is SVGAGI (reference sequence). V shed 3 bases and J shed 0 bases, with 10 bases lying between them. The CDR3 covers 15 residues. The CDR3 region is CASSYMAQSTDTQYF. CDR3 nucleotides: TGTGCCAGCAGTTATATGGCACAGAGCACAGATACGCAGTATTTT.

The CDR3 coding sequence is TGCAGCGTTAAAACCGGGACCGCATATGGCTACACCTTC. Translation: CSVKTGTAYGYTF. V usage is TRBV29-1 and J usage is TRBJ1-2; a possible D gene is TRBD1 (5 bases). Trimming pared 5 bases from V and 5 bases from J, leaving 15 bases between. CDR1 is SQVTM, CDR2 ANQGSEA, per germline. CDR3 length: 13 amino acids.

This clone was seen a few times. The CDR3 sequence: CSVATGTGELFF. The DNA of the CDR3 is TGCAGCGTTGCGACAGGGACCGGGGAGCTGTTTTTT. The chain carries TRBV29-1 and TRBJ2-2; 7 bases are shared with TRBD1. This CDR3 is built from 12 residues. Trimming took 4 bases from V and 5 from J; bases not matched to a gene: 1. Germline V lookup: CDR1 SQVTM, CDR2 ANQGSEA.

The chain recombines TRBV27 with TRBJ1-2; D ambiguous. Trimming removed 4 bases from V and 4 bases from J, with 10 bases in between. Germline assignment: CDR1 MNHEY and CDR2 SMNVEV (reference sequence). The CDR3 runs 13 residues. CDR3 sequence (DNA): TGTGCCAGCAGTTGGAATAGGGCCTATGGCTACACCTTC. It translates to CASSWNRAYGYTF.

The chain couples TRBV2 to TRBJ1-2; no reliable D call. The germline V gene encodes CDR1 SNHLY and CDR2 FYNNEI. Trimming pared 7 bases from V and 1 base from J, leaving 10 bases between. This CDR3 is built from 13 residues. The CDR3 sequence: CASTPRVNYGYTF. CDR3 bases: TGTGCCAGCACGCCTCGGGTTAACTATGGCTACACCTTC.

J is TRBJ2-2 and V is TRBV27; TRBD2 aligns across 7 bases. The germline CDR1 and CDR2 sequences are MNHEY and SMNVEV (reference sequence). Trimming removed 1 base from V and 6 bases from J; junction bases left unmatched: 5. This CDR3 contains 15 residues. For the CDR3, the DNA is TGTGCCAGCAGTTTATTTGGGGGGGTGCCCGGGGAGCTGTTTTTT. Its protein is CASSLFGGVPGELFF.

The chain couples TRBV7-2 to TRBJ2-2; D unclear. V was trimmed by 5 bases and J by 5 bases, leaving 3 bases between them. The CDR3 covers 11 residues. From germline, CDR1 is SGHTA and CDR2 FQGNSA. The CDR3 here is CASSRTGELFF. Written as DNA, the CDR3 is TGTGCCAGCAGCCGTACCGGGGAGCTGTTTTTT.

DNA for the CDR3: TGCAGCGTTGGGGGACAGCAGAACACTGAAGCTTTCTTT. This gives the protein CSVGGQQNTEAFF. The chain has TRBV29-1 and TRBJ1-1, with 7 bases matching TRBD1. The V gene end was trimmed by 4 bases and the J gene end by 1 base; junction bases not matched to a gene: 3. Germline V gives CDR1 SQVTM, CDR2 ANQGSEA. CDR3 size: 13 residues. The full variable domain, with the rest looked up from reference TRBV29-1 and TRBJ1-1, is SAVISQKPSRDICQRGTSLTIQCQVDSQVTMMFWYRQQPGQSLTLIATANQGSEATYESGFVIDKFPISRPNLTFSTLTVSNMSPEDSSIYLCSVGGQQNTEAFFGQGTRLTVV.

This clone was seen only once. V usage is TRBV27 and J usage is TRBJ2-3, with D tentatively TRBD2 (7 bases). Germline CDR1 is MNHEY and CDR2 is SMNVEV (reference sequence). This CDR3 contains 15 residues. Trimming removed 4 bases at V and 3 bases at J, with 14 bases between. The CDR3 spells CASSSSGDKTDTQYF. In DNA, the CDR3 is TGTGCCAGCAGTTCGAGCGGGGACAAAACAGATACGCAGTATTTT.

About this clone: Other DNA sequences in this specimen translate into the identical CDR3. V is TRBV29-1 and J is TRBJ2-1, with unresolved D. The V and J ends lost 5 bases and 5 bases respectively, with 4 bases between them. Germline V gene lookup returns CDR1 SQVTM and CDR2 ANQGSEA. This CDR3 is 10 amino acids long. CDR3 sequence reads: CSVWDNEQFF. The CDR3, as DNA: TGCAGCGTTTGGGACAATGAGCAGTTCTTC.

V gene TRBV30 combines with J gene TRBJ2-7; D remains ambiguous. V dropped 3 bases and J dropped 4 bases, with 13 bases sitting between them. Germline CDR1 and CDR2: GTSNPN and SVGIG (reference sequence). The length of the CDR3 is 13 residues. CDR3 sequence (DNA): TGTGCCTGGAGAGCCGACACGGAGTACGAGCAGTACTTC. Protein sequence: CAWRADTEYEQYF.